This T cell receptor beta chain was identified during a study of T cell changes during pregnancy in multiple sclerosis. Measured with immunoSEQ multiplex PCR; TCRdb has only the in-frame clones, and not every one. The data show roughly 79,000 clones, around nine tenths seen once. The trim removed 6 bases at V and 3 bases at J, leaving 3 bases unmatched. The CDR3 has 14 amino acids. The germline gives CDR1 SNHLY, CDR2 FYNNEI. Sequenced here: CD4+ T cells from peripheral blood mononuclear cells, sampled before pregnancy. The J gene is TRBJ1-3, the V gene TRBV2, with 9 bases identical to TRBD1. This sequence was found in a female donor with multiple sclerosis, enrolled in a pregnancy study. The CDR3 nucleotides read TGTGCCAGCAGGGGACAGGGAATTGGAAACACCATATATTTT. Translation: CASRGQGIGNTIYF.